This T cell receptor (beta chain) was profiled in a study of cytomegalovirus exposure and HLA in healthy donors. Study-level points and caveats: Most TCR beta V segments were productive about 87% or about 30% of the time in an earlier analysis.

This CDR3 has 12 amino acids. The germline V gene encodes CDR1 LNHDA and CDR2 SQIVND (reference sequence). V was cut by 6 bases and J by 6 bases, with 9 bases left in between. About this clone: Antigen unknown.

The PCR employed 60 Vbeta primers together with 13 Jbeta primers. Clones were read by immunoSEQ multiplex PCR, and TCRdb kept only the in-frame ones, dropping some. The top ten clones hold more than 0.8% of a sample with roughly 150,000 clones, around 78% of them seen once. The TCR comes from a woman aged 40 to 50 in good health and CMV-seronegative. The chain recombines TRBV19 with TRBJ2-4, with D possibly being TRBD1 (6 bases). Material for sequencing was PBMCs. Here the CDR3 reads CASSSGANIQYF. CDR3 nucleotides: TGTGCCAGTAGCTCAGGGGCAAACATTCAGTACTTC.